Below, 26 T cell receptor beta chains from the same sample are listed, as sequenced in a study of T and B cells in COVID-19 patients. Blood genomic DNA input for TRB amplification was roughly 250-550 ng. BIOMED2 TRB-A/B primer pools were used in multiplex TRB PCR. From the multiplex PCR reads, TCRdb called clonotypes with MiXCR, one entry per CDR3 protein. The sample has under 6,000 distinct CDR3 sequences; roughly 26% are singletons. Sequencing input: blood. Source of these receptors: a human donor with active COVID-19.

The chain recombines TRBV6-2 or TRBV6-3 with TRBJ1-2; tentative D call: TRBD1 (5 bases). This CDR3 is built from 17 residues. The germline gives CDR1 MNHEY, CDR2 SVGEGT. V gave up 4 bases and J gave up 0 bases, with 18 bases separating them. The CDR3 nucleotides read TGTGCCAGCAGTTCCCCTAGAAGGGGAGCTACTAACTATGGCTACACCTTC. It encodes CASSSPRRGATNYGYTF.

This chain uses TRBV6-5 with TRBJ2-7; 11 positions match TRBD2. Germline-derived CDR1 and CDR2 are MNHEY and SVGAGI. The CDR3 is made up of 13 amino acids. V shed 6 bases, J shed 7 bases, and the junction held 5 bases outside the gene matches. The CDR3: CASRTGLAVEQYF. Written as DNA, the CDR3 is TGTGCCAGCAGGACGGGACTAGCGGTGGAGCAGTACTTC.

Note on this clonotype: Germline and junction disagree at one end, which may indicate a read error. This chain links TRBV13 with TRBJ2-5; D not certain. This CDR3 contains 14 residues. CDR1 and CDR2 from the germline V gene are PRHDT and FYEKMQ (reference sequence). The CDR3 sequence: CASSLVGFKETKYF. The CDR3 DNA sequence: TGTGCCAGCAGCTTAGTCGGGTTCAAGGAGACCAAGTACTTC.

Of note for this clonotype: A junction end diverges from the germline sequence, so it may reflect a read error. V is TRBV5-6 and J is TRBJ2-1, with 7 bases identical to TRBD1. Germline CDR1 SGHDT, CDR2 YYEEEE. The CDR3 has 16 amino acids. Here the CDR3 reads CASLSGAGGSYNEQFF. CDR3 in DNA: TGCGCCAGCCTTTCTGGGGCAGGGGGTTCCTACAATGAGCAGTTCTTC.

As concerns this clonotype: A much larger clone differs by one base, so this may be a read error. The chain carries TRBV7-8 and TRBJ2-3; 7 bases fit TRBD2. The junction had 14 bases not matched to a gene; V was cut back by 8 bases and J by 6 bases. Looked up from germline, CDR1 is SGHVS and CDR2 is FQNEAQ. There are 15 residues in the CDR3. DNA for the CDR3: TGTGCCAGCGGCTGGAGCGGGACTAAGATGGATACGCAGTATTTT. As protein: CASGWSGTKMDTQYF.

By share, this clonotype counts as medium-sized. The chain carries TRBV30 and TRBJ1-1, with no clear D. Germline CDR1 GTSNPN, CDR2 SVGIG (reference sequence). The CDR3 sequence is 13 residues long. Trimming stripped 0 bases from V and 2 bases from J, with 7 bases between. The CDR3 DNA sequence: TGTGCCTGGAGTGTAGGGCATAACACTGAAGCTTTCTTT. Translation: CAWSVGHNTEAFF.

This clonotype rates as medium-sized (0.01 to 0.1%). The CDR3 nucleotides are TGTGCCAGTTCTACAGGGCGGCGGACAGATACGCAGTATTTT. It specifies CASSTGRRTDTQYF. The J gene is TRBJ2-3, the V gene TRBV6-5; TRBD1 might be the D (6 bases). The CDR3 spans 14 residues. V lost 9 bases and J 3 bases, leaving 16 bases between the germline ends. Germline V lookup: CDR1 MNHEY, CDR2 SVGAGI.

This clonotype is labeled medium-sized. This rearrangement joins TRBV6-5 to TRBJ1-2; TRBD1 agrees at 11 bases. CDR1 is MNHEY and CDR2 is SVGAGI in the germline V gene. Trimming at V came to 8 bases and at J to 8 bases, leaving 7 bases not matched to a gene. The CDR3 totals 13 residues. The CDR3 sequence is CASGYGTGGGYTF. In nucleotides, the CDR3 is TGTGCCAGCGGCTATGGGACAGGGGGGGGCTACACCTTC.

J is TRBJ2-3 and V is TRBV4-3; tentative D call: TRBD2 (5 bases). V shed 1 base and J shed 0 bases, with 8 bases lying between them. Germline CDR1 reads LGHNA; CDR2 reads YSLEER. This CDR3 has 15 amino acids. The CDR3 sequence is CASSQGAASTDTQYF. CDR3 DNA sequence: TGCGCCAGCAGCCAAGGAGCGGCCAGCACAGATACGCAGTATTTT.

The gene calls are TRBV6-2 or TRBV6-3 and TRBJ2-7; 9 bases are a match to TRBD2. CDR3 size: 15 residues. The germline gives CDR1 MNHEY, CDR2 SVGEGT. Trimming at V came to 4 bases and at J to 3 bases, leaving 7 bases not matched to a gene. For the CDR3, the DNA is TGTGCCAGCAGTTGGCCTAGCGGGATCAGCTACGAGCAGTACTTC. Amino acid sequence: CASSWPSGISYEQYF.

This clonotype occurred many times. This chain uses TRBV6-6 with TRBJ2-5; D might be TRBD1 (5 bases). Trimming stripped 0 bases from V and 3 bases from J, with 14 bases between. CDR1 and CDR2 from the germline V gene are MNHNY and SVGAGI (reference sequence). The CDR3 runs to 16 residues. The CDR3 bases are TGTGCCAGCAGTTACTCTCCTCCAGGGTGGGAAGAGACCCAGTACTTC. This codes for CASSYSPPGWEETQYF.

This clonotype counts as medium-sized. CDR3 loop: CASSTTPGGTEAFF. The CDR3 nucleotides read TGTGCCAGTAGTACGACCCCAGGGGGCACTGAAGCTTTCTTT. The rearrangement joins TRBV19 to TRBJ1-1; 7 nucleotides match TRBD1. From germline, CDR1 is LNHDA and CDR2 SQIVND (reference sequence). The V segment lost 4 bases and the J segment 4 bases; nucleotides outside the gene matches: 6. There are 14 residues in the CDR3. Complete variable domain (other parts from reference TRBV19 and TRBJ1-1): DGGITQSPKYLFRKEGQNVTLSCEQNLNHDAMYWYRQDPGQGLRLIYYSQIVNDFQKGDIAEGYSVSREKKESFPLTVTSAQKNPTAFYLCASSTTPGGTEAFFGQGTRLTVV.

This clonotype occurred once. The V call is TRBV12-3 or TRBV12-4, the J call TRBJ2-3; 11 bases are shared with TRBD2. The ends lost 1 base at V and 6 bases at J; junction bases unmatched: 12. This CDR3 is 18 amino acids long. In DNA, the CDR3 is TGTGCCAGCAGTTTAGAGCCGGGACTAGCGGCCTGGAGGGATACGCAGTATTTT. Encoded protein: CASSLEPGLAAWRDTQYF.

The CDR3 DNA follows: TGCGCCAGCAGCCCTGGACACTCTGGGGCCAACGTCCTGACTTTC. Its translation: CASSPGHSGANVLTF. The J gene is TRBJ2-6, the V gene TRBV5-1; the D gene is possibly TRBD1 (5 bases). V was cut by 4 bases and J by 0 bases, with 8 bases left in between. The CDR3 is made up of 15 amino acids. Germline V CDR1 and CDR2: SGHRS, YFSETQ. Complete variable domain (other parts from reference TRBV5-1 and TRBJ2-6): KAGVTQTPRYLIKTRGQQVTLSCSPISGHRSVSWYQQTPGQGLQFLFEYFSETQRNKGNFPGRFSGRQFSNSRSEMNVSTLELGDSALYLCASSPGHSGANVLTFGAGSRLTVL.

This clonotype qualifies as medium-sized (0.01 to 0.1%). The chain carries TRBV18 and TRBJ2-1; the D is unclear. In germline, CDR1 is KGHSH, CDR2 LQKENI. The CDR3 has 15 residues. Trimming removed 6 bases at V and 7 bases at J, with 19 bases between. The CDR3 sequence is CASSPDTNPSNEQFF. The CDR3 nucleotides are TGTGCCAGCTCCCCAGACACGAACCCTTCTAATGAGCAGTTCTTC.

V usage is TRBV5-4 and J usage is TRBJ2-7; 7 bases map to TRBD2. The CDR3 is 16 amino acids. The J segment lost 1 base and the V segment lost 0 bases, leaving 7 bases of the junction unmatched. CDR1 and CDR2 from the germline V gene are SGHNT and YYREEE (reference sequence). CDR3 in DNA: TGTGCCAGCAGCTTGGGTCCCGGGGAGGGGTCCTACGAGCAGTACTTC. Translating gives CASSLGPGEGSYEQYF.

This clonotype was counted between two and nine times. This chain links TRBV5-1 with TRBJ1-1; D is possibly TRBD1 (6 bases). Trimming took off 0 bases at V and 2 bases at J, with 14 bases between the two ends. Germline assignment: CDR1 SGHRS and CDR2 YFSETQ. The CDR3 is 16 residues long. CDR3 sequence reads: CASSLGTTGPNTEAFF. The CDR3 region has the DNA TGCGCCAGCAGCTTGGGGACCACAGGGCCTAACACTGAAGCTTTCTTT. Full variable domain (outside the CDR3, taken from reference TRBV5-1 and TRBJ1-1): KAGVTQTPRYLIKTRGQQVTLSCSPISGHRSVSWYQQTPGQGLQFLFEYFSETQRNKGNFPGRFSGRQFSNSRSEMNVSTLELGDSALYLCASSLGTTGPNTEAFFGQGTRLTVV.

The chain carries TRBV12-3 or TRBV12-4 and TRBJ2-1; D could derive from TRBD1 or TRBD2 (5 bases each). The CDR3 consists of 12 residues. V was shortened by 10 bases and J by 7 bases, with 14 bases between the two germline ends. The CDR3 sequence: CATSGTLNEQFF. The CDR3 nucleotides are TGTGCCACTTCGGGGACCCTAAATGAGCAGTTCTTC.

Judged by abundance, this clonotype is medium-sized. This chain joins TRBV29-1 and TRBJ2-1, with TRBD2 matching 8 bases. The CDR3 contains 16 residues. Trimming removed 0 bases from V and 3 bases from J; junction bases left unmatched: 7. Germline V gene data show CDR1 as SQVTM and CDR2 as ANQGSEA. For the CDR3, the DNA is TGCAGCGTTGAAGAAATTCGGACTAGCAGCTACAATGAGCAGTTCTTC. Protein product: CSVEEIRTSSYNEQFF.

By sample share, this clonotype is medium-sized (0.01 to 0.1%). CDR3 sequence reads: CASSSKRGGETQYF. The CDR3 region has the DNA TGTGCCAGCAGCTCCAAGCGGGGGGGGGAGACCCAGTACTTC. This sequence joins TRBV5-6 and TRBJ2-5; 10 nucleotides align to TRBD2. CDR1 SGHDT and CDR2 YYEEEE come from the germline V gene. The CDR3 totals 14 residues. J gave up 5 bases and V 3 bases, and 4 bases lay outside the gene matches.

This clonotype is categorized as medium-sized. The chain joins TRBV6-5 to TRBJ1-1; 8 bases agree with TRBD1. The CDR3 has 15 residues. Trimming at V came to 2 bases and at J to 6 bases, leaving 8 bases not matched to a gene. The germline V gene encodes CDR1 MNHEY and CDR2 SVGAGI. CDR3: CASSYTRGHHSEAFF. In nucleotides, the CDR3 is TGTGCCAGCAGTTACACCAGGGGGCACCACTCTGAAGCTTTCTTT.

This clonotype appeared a few times. The chain joins TRBV7-2 to TRBJ1-5, with 7 bases aligning to TRBD1. The V and J ends lost 5 bases and 9 bases, in that order; junction bases with no gene match: 7. Looked up from germline, CDR1 is SGHTA and CDR2 is FQGNSA. CDR3 length: 13 residues. The CDR3 region is CASSPGGMRPQHF. DNA of the CDR3: TGTGCCAGCAGCCCAGGGGGAATGCGGCCCCAGCATTTT.

The chain carries TRBV7-3 and TRBJ1-5; 9 bases are a match to TRBD1. With 5 bases clipped from V and 6 bases from J, the junction kept 5 bases outside the gene matches. CDR1 SGHTA and CDR2 FQGTGA come from the germline V gene. The CDR3 extends over 14 amino acids. The CDR3 sequence: CASSATGGSQPQHF. CDR3 in DNA: TGTGCCAGCAGCGCTACAGGGGGCAGTCAGCCCCAGCATTTT.

By sample share, this clonotype is medium-sized. V is TRBV27 and J is TRBJ1-6, with a tentative D call TRBD1 (5 bases). Between the trimmed V and J ends, which lost 6 bases and 7 bases, there was a span of 10 bases. CDR3 length: 13 amino acids. Germline CDR1 reads MNHEY; CDR2 reads SMNVEV (reference sequence). The DNA for the CDR3 is TGTGCCAGCAGCCAGGGTTGGAATTCACCCCTCCACTTT. It translates to CASSQGWNSPLHF.

The V and J genes are TRBV11-2 and TRBJ1-2; 8 bases agree with TRBD1. V dropped 4 bases and J dropped 2; count of bases not matched to a gene: 12. The CDR3 is 17 amino acids. Germline-derived CDR1 and CDR2 are SGHAT and FQNNGV. The CDR3, as DNA: TGTGCCAGCAGCTCTCCGAAAGGGCAGGGGGCGAACTATGGCTACACCTTC. Translated, it gives CASSSPKGQGANYGYTF.

This clonotype has a handful of counts. This chain joins TRBV5-1 and TRBJ2-5; D may be TRBD1 (6 bases). CDR3 length: 14 residues. Trimming took off 2 bases at V and 5 bases at J, with 13 bases between the two ends. CDR1 and CDR2 from the germline V gene are SGHRS and YFSETQ. This CDR3 reads CASSLTGHSETQYF. In DNA, the CDR3 is TGCGCCAGCAGCTTAACAGGGCACAGTGAGACCCAGTACTTC.